A selection of T cell receptor beta chains follows, all from one sample in a study of T cells in Graves' hyperthyroidism and ophthalmopathy. TCRdb reprocessed the multiplex PCR reads with MiXCR, giving one entry per CDR3 protein. The sample records approximately 400,000 distinct CDR3 sequences, more than 15% being singletons. Sequencing was done on a sample of blood. These receptors came from a woman under 30 with Graves' hyperthyroidism that later progressed to Graves' ophthalmopathy. Each CDR3 is given with its conserved first and last residue. The D gene is left open where the match is weak. Clone size is stated in some rows and not others, as once, few, many or a class when expanded.

V gene	clone size	J gene	CDR3 length	D gene	CDR3 protein	CDR3 DNA
TRBV20-1	many	TRBJ2-7	14	TRBD2	CSALSGREDYEQYF	TGCAGTGCACTAAGCGGGAGGGAGGACTACGAGCAGTACTTC
TRBV19	few	TRBJ2-7	16	TRBD1	CASSIWGTGPNYEQYF	TGTGCCAGTAGTATTTGGGGGACAGGGCCCAACTACGAGCAGTACTTC
TRBV27	many	TRBJ2-1	15	TRBD2	CASSLLTSGYNEQFF	TGTGCCAGCAGTTTGTTGACTAGCGGTTACAATGAGCAGTTCTTC
TRBV2	many	TRBJ2-4	14	NA	CASSVGGTQNIQYF	TGTGCCAGCAGTGTGGGAGGAACCCAAAACATTCAGTACTTC
TRBV2	many	TRBJ1-1	15	NA	CASSDRGTLGTEAFF	TGTGCCAGCAGTGATAGGGGTACATTGGGCACTGAAGCTTTCTTT
TRBV12-3/TRBV12-4	many	TRBJ2-5	11	NA	CASSLMAGKYF	TGTGCCAGCAGTTTGATGGCAGGGAAGTACTTC
TRBV12-3/TRBV12-4	many	TRBJ1-1	14	NA	CASSLGWTELEAFF	TGTGCCAGCAGTTTAGGCTGGACAGAGTTAGAAGCTTTCTTT
TRBV10-3	many	TRBJ1-2	14	NA	CAISESAPNYGYTF	TGTGCCATCAGTGAGTCTGCCCCGAACTATGGCTACACCTTC
TRBV4-2	few	TRBJ1-2	15	NA	CASSQDSKHNYGYTF	TGTGCCAGCAGCCAAGATTCGAAGCATAACTATGGCTACACCTTC
TRBV7-2	many	TRBJ2-1	15	TRBD2	CASSPGTSGVNEQFF	TGTGCCAGCAGCCCCGGGACTAGCGGTGTGAATGAGCAGTTCTTC
TRBV9	few	TRBJ2-1	16	TRBD2	CASSVDVGLGYNEQFF	TGTGCCAGCAGCGTGGATGTGGGACTAGGATACAATGAGCAGTTCTTC
TRBV7-8	few	TRBJ2-7	15	NA	CASSFEGRSGYEQYF	TGTGCCAGCAGCTTTGAAGGACGGAGCGGCTACGAGCAGTACTTC
TRBV9	few	TRBJ2-1	16	TRBD1	CASSGTGPGVPDEQFF	TGTGCCAGCAGCGGGACAGGGCCCGGGGTTCCCGATGAGCAGTTCTTC
TRBV5-4	NA	TRBJ2-2	14	NA	CASSSRGNTGELFF	TGTGCCAGCAGCTCCAGGGGGAACACCGGGGAGCTGTTTTTT
TRBV6-1	NA	TRBJ1-5	15	TRBD1	CASSEDRGLNQPQHF	TGTGCCAGCAGTGAGGACAGGGGGCTCAATCAGCCCCAGCATTTT
TRBV3-1	NA	TRBJ2-7	15	NA	CASSQDVRGRSEQYF	TGTGCCAGCAGCCAAGATGTCCGGGGGCGCTCCGAGCAGTACTTC
TRBV20-1	many	TRBJ2-5	14	TRBD1	CSARTLRDRETQYF	TGCAGTGCTAGAACCCTCCGGGACAGGGAGACCCAGTACTTC
TRBV7-4	many	TRBJ1-1	15	NA	CASTPGAARNTEAFF	TGTGCCAGCACCCCCGGGGCCGCCCGGAACACTGAAGCTTTCTTT
TRBV5-1	few	TRBJ1-2	14	TRBD1	CASSLAGGQGSYTF	TGCGCCAGCAGCTTGGCGGGGGGACAGGGTAGCTACACCTTC
TRBV3-1	few	TRBJ2-7	11	NA	CASSSGPEQYF	TGTGCCAGCAGCTCGGGACCCGAGCAGTACTTC
TRBV15	NA	TRBJ2-1	18	NA	CATSRPPGTSNPYNEQFF	TGTGCCACCAGCAGACCCCCCGGGACTTCTAACCCCTACAATGAGCAGTTCTTC
TRBV5-8	many	TRBJ2-1	14	TRBD1	CASSPWDRNNEQFF	TGTGCCAGCAGCCCGTGGGACAGGAACAATGAGCAGTTCTTC
TRBV28	many	TRBJ2-7	14	TRBD1	CARGVGQGGYEQYF	TGTGCCAGAGGAGTGGGACAGGGGGGCTACGAGCAGTACTTC
TRBV28	many	TRBJ1-5	13	NA	CASTWRGSQPQHF	TGTGCCAGCACGTGGCGAGGAAGTCAGCCCCAGCATTTT
TRBV5-1	NA	TRBJ2-2	15	TRBD1	CASTLTGGNTGELFF	TGTGCCAGCACCCTGACAGGGGGGAACACCGGGGAGCTGTTTTTT
TRBV27	many	TRBJ1-6	13	NA	CASSFGYNSPLHF	TGTGCCAGCAGTTTTGGGTATAATTCACCCCTCCACTTT
TRBV7-2	few	TRBJ2-2	18	TRBD2	CASSSGTSGSTGTRELFF	TGTGCCAGCAGCTCCGGGACTAGCGGGAGCACAGGGACCAGGGAGCTGTTTTTT
TRBV18	few	TRBJ2-3	16	TRBD2	CASSSRTRSRTDTQYF	TGTGCCAGCAGTTCCCGGACTAGGTCCCGCACAGATACGCAGTATTTT
TRBV24-1	NA	TRBJ2-1	14	NA	CATSSGESYNEQFF	TGTGCCACCAGTTCAGGGGAATCCTACAATGAGCAGTTCTTC
TRBV24-1	many	TRBJ1-1	11	NA	CATRQGTEAFF	TGTGCCACCAGACAGGGCACTGAAGCTTTCTTT
TRBV6-2/TRBV6-3	many	TRBJ2-3	13	NA	CASGGQSTDTQYF	TGTGCCAGCGGCGGGCAGAGCACAGATACGCAGTATTTT
TRBV20-1	NA	TRBJ2-2	14	TRBD1	CSAPKGAHTGELFF	TGCAGTGCTCCTAAGGGGGCGCATACCGGGGAGCTGTTTTTT
TRBV27	few	TRBJ1-2	14	NA	CASSLEGGAPGYTF	TGTGCCAGCAGTTTGGAAGGGGGGGCGCCCGGCTACACCTTC
TRBV27	many	TRBJ2-3	17	NA	CASSLLGGSGSTDTQYF	TGTGCCAGCAGTTTATTGGGGGGTAGCGGAAGCACAGATACGCAGTATTTT
TRBV28	many	TRBJ1-2	15	NA	CASSSPWTVFYGYTF	TGTGCCAGCAGTTCCCCTTGGACAGTGTTTTATGGCTACACCTTC
TRBV18	many	TRBJ2-7	15	NA	CASSPSPGDGYEQYF	TGTGCCAGCTCACCTTCCCCGGGAGACGGCTACGAGCAGTACTTC
TRBV20-1	NA	TRBJ1-1	13	NA	CSVPSLMNTEAFF	TGCAGTGTGCCCTCCCTCATGAACACTGAAGCTTTCTTT
TRBV6-2/TRBV6-3	NA	TRBJ1-5	14	TRBD1	CASRRDSVNQPQHF	TGTGCCAGCAGGCGGGACAGCGTAAATCAGCCCCAGCATTTT
TRBV6-1	many	TRBJ2-7	11	NA	CASRGTYEQYF	TGTGCCAGCCGTGGAACCTACGAGCAGTACTTC
TRBV27	NA	TRBJ2-2	12	NA	CASSGEVGELFF	TGTGCCAGCAGTGGGGAAGTCGGGGAGCTGTTTTTT
TRBV4-1	few	TRBJ1-4	16	TRBD1	CASSQDRPRVNEKLFF	TGCGCCAGCAGCCAGGACAGGCCGCGGGTTAATGAAAAACTGTTTTTT
TRBV27	NA	TRBJ2-2	19	TRBD2	CASSLSETSGRVNTGELFF	TGTGCCAGCAGTTTATCCGAGACTAGCGGGAGGGTGAACACCGGGGAGCTGTTTTTT
TRBV11-2	few	TRBJ2-5	16	TRBD2	CASREGTAGEQETQYF	TGTGCCAGCAGGGAGGGGACGGCGGGGGAACAAGAGACCCAGTACTTC
TRBV28	many	TRBJ1-2	16	TRBD1	CASSLIPRTGGHGYTF	TGTGCCAGCAGTTTAATCCCCAGGACAGGGGGTCATGGCTACACCTTC
TRBV29-1	few	TRBJ1-3	13	TRBD1	CSGATGGFNTIYF	TGCAGCGGCGCGACAGGGGGGTTTAACACCATATATTTT
TRBV20-1	NA	TRBJ2-1	15	NA	CSASWGRRALNEQFF	TGCAGTGCTAGTTGGGGTCGCCGGGCCCTGAATGAGCAGTTCTTC
TRBV11-3	few	TRBJ2-1	15	NA	CAGSLGHFSYNEQFF	TGTGCCGGCAGCTTAGGACACTTCTCCTACAATGAGCAGTTCTTC
TRBV6-5	few	TRBJ2-5	12	NA	CASSYRKETQYF	TGTGCCAGCAGTTACCGCAAAGAGACCCAGTACTTC
TRBV9	few	TRBJ2-3	14	NA	CASSVSRSADTQYF	TGTGCCAGCAGCGTATCCCGATCTGCAGATACGCAGTATTTT
TRBV19	NA	TRBJ2-1	19	NA	CASSKGSWSSSRVDNEQFF	TGTGCCAGTAGTAAGGGTAGCTGGAGCTCCTCCCGGGTAGACAATGAGCAGTTCTTC
TRBV4-1	NA	TRBJ2-6	16	NA	CASSQLGLSGANVLTF	TGCGCCAGCAGCCAACTGGGACTTTCTGGGGCCAACGTCCTGACTTTC
TRBV7-2	NA	TRBJ1-2	15	TRBD1	CASSLAGTGSFGYTF	TGTGCCAGCAGCTTAGCGGGGACAGGGAGTTTTGGCTACACCTTC
TRBV19	NA	TRBJ1-5	16	NA	CATKSDGISFDQPQHF	TGTGCCACTAAGAGTGATGGAATTTCGTTCGATCAGCCCCAGCATTTT
TRBV9	few	TRBJ2-1	17	TRBD2	CASSVHPAGTSINEQFF	TGTGCCAGCAGCGTCCACCCGGCCGGGACTAGTATCAATGAGCAGTTCTTC
TRBV7-9	NA	TRBJ1-2	17	NA	CASSLSHTGVPYYGYTF	TGTGCCAGCAGCTTAAGTCATACAGGAGTCCCCTACTATGGCTACACCTTC
TRBV27	many	TRBJ2-7	14	NA	CASSLSGVTYEQYF	TGTGCCAGCAGTTTATCTGGGGTTACCTACGAGCAGTACTTC
TRBV19	once	TRBJ2-7	17	TRBD2	CASSVRTSGKSSYEQYF	TGTGCCAGTAGTGTAAGGACTAGCGGGAAGAGCTCCTACGAGCAGTACTTC
TRBV5-6	many	TRBJ2-7	15	NA	CASSLGGRFQDEQYF	TGTGCCAGCAGCTTGGGGGGGCGCTTCCAAGACGAGCAGTACTTC
TRBV7-6	many	TRBJ1-1	15	NA	CASSLYGDNPLEAFF	TGTGCCAGCAGCTTATATGGGGACAATCCACTTGAAGCTTTCTTT
TRBV12-3/TRBV12-4	many	TRBJ2-7	19	TRBD1	CASSSDRGGLLGPFYEQYF	TGTGCCAGCAGTTCGGACAGGGGAGGACTACTAGGACCTTTCTACGAGCAGTACTTC